This paragraph covers one T cell receptor beta chain sequence. This sample is drawn from a study of blood T cell repertoires in COVID-19. About the study: Collection of acute and convalescent COVID-19 samples took place in the United States, Italy and Spain. PBMCs, B-cell-depleted T cells, or T cells were the source of the cDNA or gDNA that made up the material.

In the source study's methods: Quantification of nucleated cells was approximated via reference gene primer amplification. Some clones are missing from TCRdb's copy, which holds only in-frame ones; the method was immunoSEQ multiplex PCR. The DNA was the basis for D and trimming; V, J and clone size are from that table. Of around 170,000 clones listed, around 86% were seen once; the top ten hold about 6%. The clonotype originates from a woman aged 40 to 50 with acute or convalescent COVID-19. Sequencing was carried out using peripheral blood.

CDR3 DNA sequence: TGCAGCGTCTCAAGGGGGGGCAGTTTAGACTATGGCTACACCTTC. It yields the protein CSVSRGGSLDYGYTF. The chain couples TRBV29-1 to TRBJ1-2; possible D gene TRBD1, 6 bases. V lost 6 bases and J 3 bases, leaving 20 bases between the germline ends. The germline V gene has CDR1 SQVTM and CDR2 ANQGSEA. This CDR3 is built from 15 residues. Drawing the rest from reference TRBV29-1 and TRBJ1-2, the complete variable domain is SAVISQKPSRDICQRGTSLTIQCQVDSQVTMMFWYRQQPGQSLTLIATANQGSEATYESGFVIDKFPISRPNLTFSTLTVSNMSPEDSSIYLCSVSRGGSLDYGYTFGSGTRLTVV.